This entry features one T cell receptor (beta chain) sequence. What it recognizes is unknown. The CDR3 runs 15 residues. V was trimmed by 2 bases and J by 0 bases, leaving 14 bases between them. Germline lookup yields CDR1 DFQATT and CDR2 SNEGSKA (reference sequence). This sample was included in a study of blood T cells in healthy people across ages. Overall study findings and caveats: Diversity was higher, and naive CD4+ cells more numerous, in long-lived donors than in aged donors. Investigators viewed diversity estimates from one million T cells as underestimates, the study reported.

Using a J-beta primer mix together with a sample-barcoded 5' primer, a second PCR was run for roughly 7 to 12 cycles. TCRdb re-analysed the 5' RACE reads in MiXCR, keeping a single row per CDR3 protein. The repertoire includes under 800,000 distinct CDR3 sequences, 20% to 25% of them detected once, and more than 3% sits in the top ten. Input material: blood. This sequence originates from a man aged 65 to 79 in good health. The V call is TRBV20-1, the J call TRBJ2-7, with a weak D call TRBD2 (5 bases). The DNA of the CDR3 is TGCAGTGCTAGAAGCGGAGCCTCCTTCTCCTACGAGCAGTACTTC. Protein product: CSARSGASFSYEQYF.